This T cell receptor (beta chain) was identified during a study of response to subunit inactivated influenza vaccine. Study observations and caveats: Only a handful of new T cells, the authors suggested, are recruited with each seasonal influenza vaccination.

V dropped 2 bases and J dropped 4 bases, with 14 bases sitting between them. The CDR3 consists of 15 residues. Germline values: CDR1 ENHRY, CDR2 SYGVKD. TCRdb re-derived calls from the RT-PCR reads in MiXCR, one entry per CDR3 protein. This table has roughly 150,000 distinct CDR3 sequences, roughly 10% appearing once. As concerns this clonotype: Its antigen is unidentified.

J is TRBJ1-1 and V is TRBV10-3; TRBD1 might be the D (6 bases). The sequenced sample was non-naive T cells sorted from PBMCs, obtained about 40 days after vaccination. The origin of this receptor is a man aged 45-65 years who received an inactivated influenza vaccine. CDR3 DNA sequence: TGTGCCATCAGTGAGACAGGGTCGGGAGGCACTGAAGCTTTCTTT. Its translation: CAISETGSGGTEAFF.